Each of the 15 T cell receptor beta chains below was sequenced from the same sample in a study of identical twins. TCRdb redid the calling of the 5' RACE reads with MiXCR, one entry per CDR3 protein. The sample lists some 560,000 distinct CDR3 sequences, more than 9% occurring once. In addition, the sample was reused for a study of yellow fever vaccine responses in identical twins.

Sequences were obtained from PBMCs. All receptors derive from a young woman in good health.

CDR3 sequence (DNA): TGCAGTGCTAATCTCCCCAAGCGGGAAACCTACGAGCAGTACTTC. This encodes CSANLPKRETYEQYF. This rearrangement joins TRBV20-1 to TRBJ2-7, with 7 nucleotides matching TRBD2. CDR1 and CDR2 from the germline V gene are DFQATT and SNEGSKA (reference sequence). The CDR3 sequence is 15 residues long. J lost 2 bases, V lost 4 bases, and 11 bases had no gene match.

This clonotype occurred many times. The J gene is TRBJ1-1, the V gene TRBV20-1; D is uncertain. Germline V gives CDR1 DFQATT, CDR2 SNEGSKA (reference sequence). Trimming took off 6 bases at V and 6 bases at J, with 11 bases between the two ends. This CDR3 spans 11 amino acids. The CDR3 reads CSALDGPEAFF. The CDR3 DNA reads as TGCAGTGCCCTGGACGGTCCTGAAGCTTTCTTT.

This clonotype was detected a few times. This rearrangement joins TRBV7-9 to TRBJ2-1, with 13 bases matching TRBD2. The CDR3 extends over 16 amino acids. After removal of 5 bases from V and 6 bases from J, the junction contained 7 bases not matched to a gene. The germline gives CDR1 SEHNR, CDR2 FQNEAQ (reference sequence). The CDR3: CASSISTSGRANEQFF. CDR3 nucleotides: TGTGCCAGCAGCATTTCTACTAGCGGGAGGGCCAATGAGCAGTTCTTC.

This clonotype was seen a few times. This chain links TRBV10-3 with TRBJ2-3; no clear D gene. The CDR3 consists of 15 residues. Looked up from germline, CDR1 is ENHRY and CDR2 is SYGVKD. The CDR3: CASKEGQRDTDTQYF. The CDR3 DNA is TGTGCTTCTAAAGAAGGGCAGCGTGACACAGATACGCAGTATTTT.

This chain links TRBV6-1 with TRBJ1-5; D perhaps matches TRBD1 (5 bases). The CDR3 is made up of 16 amino acids. From germline, CDR1 is MNHNS and CDR2 SASEGT. Trimming stripped 7 bases from V and 1 base from J, with 17 bases between. The CDR3 region has the DNA TGTGCCAGCACGGGGGTAGGTGTCGGGAGCAATCAGCCCCAGCATTTT. Amino acids: CASTGVGVGSNQPQHF.

This clonotype was counted between two and nine times. This chain connects TRBV2 to TRBJ1-3; D is ambiguous. Germline V gene lookup returns CDR1 SNHLY and CDR2 FYNNEI. The CDR3 consists of 15 residues. Between the trimmed V and J ends, which lost 5 bases and 0 bases, there was a span of 11 bases. The CDR3 is CASSTGLNSGNTIYF. CDR3 DNA sequence: TGTGCCAGCAGTACCGGACTGAACTCTGGAAACACCATATATTTT.

The V call is TRBV14, the J call TRBJ1-6; TRBD1 matches at 8 bases. The V gene end was trimmed by 1 base and the J gene end by 10 bases; junction bases not matched to a gene: 6. The CDR3 loop spans 15 amino acids. Germline V gene sequence: CDR1 SGHDN, CDR2 FVKESK. The DNA of the CDR3 is TGTGCCAGCAGCCAAGGAGGGACAGGAAGATCACCCCTCCACTTT. It is translated as CASSQGGTGRSPLHF.

This clonotype occurred many times. This sequence joins TRBV5-1 and TRBJ2-1; 9 positions agree with TRBD2. This CDR3 contains 14 residues. V trimming: 5 bases; J trimming: 3 bases; junction bases outside the gene matches: 3. CDR1 SGHRS and CDR2 YFSETQ come from the germline V gene. The CDR3 nucleotides are TGCGCCAGCAGAGATAGCGGGGGCTACAATGAGCAGTTCTTC. Its translation is CASRDSGGYNEQFF.

In its sample, this clonotype was seen many times. The chain links TRBV6-1 to TRBJ1-2; 11 bases are a match to TRBD1. The germline gives CDR1 MNHNS, CDR2 SASEGT. V dropped 5 bases and J dropped 2; count of bases not matched to a gene: 7. The CDR3 runs to 16 residues. The CDR3 DNA sequence: TGTGCCAGCAGTACCGGGACAGGGGGTCGAAACTATGGCTACACCTTC. Amino acid sequence: CASSTGTGGRNYGYTF.

The chain joins TRBV7-6 to TRBJ1-1; TRBD1 matches 9 bases. CDR1 and CDR2 (germline): SGHVS, FNYEAQ. V gave up 5 bases and J gave up 7 bases; unmatched junction bases: 11. There are 15 residues in the CDR3. The CDR3: CASSPWGQGASEAFF. For the CDR3, the DNA is TGTGCCAGCAGCCCGTGGGGACAGGGAGCTAGTGAAGCTTTCTTT.

This clonotype was seen many times. The rearrangement uses TRBV10-3 and TRBJ2-1; 7 bases agree with TRBD1. V trimming: 7 bases; J trimming: 4 bases; junction bases outside the gene matches: 7. Germline V CDR1 and CDR2: ENHRY, SYGVKD. The CDR3 loop spans 14 amino acids. For the CDR3, the DNA is TGTGCCATCACCCCGGGACAGCAGTACAATGAGCAGTTCTTC. The encoded protein is CAITPGQQYNEQFF.

This clonotype occurred many times. This chain links TRBV29-1 with TRBJ2-1; D might be TRBD2 (5 bases). Germline V lookup: CDR1 SQVTM, CDR2 ANQGSEA. V was shortened by 5 bases and J by 7 bases, with 6 bases between the two germline ends. There are 10 residues in the CDR3. CDR3 amino acids: CSVSGNEQFF. Written as DNA, the CDR3 is TGCAGCGTTTCGGGGAATGAGCAGTTCTTC.

This clonotype was seen more than once but under ten times. The chain is built from TRBV4-3 and TRBJ2-5, with TRBD2 matching 9 bases. The CDR3 has 16 amino acids. Germline V gives CDR1 LGHNA, CDR2 YSLEER. V gave up 0 bases and J gave up 4 bases; unmatched junction bases: 6. The CDR3 sequence: CASSQESAGGGETQYF. CDR3 nucleotide sequence: TGCGCCAGCAGCCAAGAGTCAGCGGGAGGAGGAGAGACCCAGTACTTC.

This clonotype was detected a few times. The chain is built from TRBV2 and TRBJ2-7; no definite D call. V lost 6 bases and J 1 base, leaving 13 bases between the germline ends. The CDR3 is made up of 14 amino acids. Germline CDR1 and CDR2: SNHLY and FYNNEI. The CDR3 nucleotides read TGTGCCAGCAGAGACTCTCGGAATTCCTACGAGCAGTACTTC. This gives the protein CASRDSRNSYEQYF.

This clonotype occurred a few times. This chain joins TRBV12-3 or TRBV12-4 and TRBJ1-5, with TRBD1 identical over 9 bases. V was pared by 6 bases and J by 6 bases, with 6 bases of the junction left unmatched. CDR3 length equals 14 residues. This chain's CDR3 is CASSYTGGGQPQHF. The DNA of the CDR3 is TGTGCCAGCAGCTACACAGGGGGCGGTCAGCCCCAGCATTTT.